The clone carrying this T cell receptor (beta chain) was seen a few times. Its antigen is not identified. TCRdb re-called the 5' RACE reads with MiXCR, one entry per CDR3 protein. This sample has about 240,000 distinct CDR3 sequences, with 7.5% to 9% found just once. The data were obtained in a study of CD8 T cells in ankylosing spondylitis. Germline CDR1 reads SGHVS; CDR2 reads FQNEAQ. The CDR3 extends over 13 amino acids. V was trimmed by 6 bases and J by 8 bases, leaving 15 bases between them. Study-wide findings and caveats: The authors reported significant enrichment of disease-linked clones in matched ankylosing spondylitis synovial fluid.

Sequencing was done on a sample of blood, either unsorted or a sorted T cell fraction (not recorded which). The TCR sequence derives from a male donor with ankylosing spondylitis or in good health (not recorded which). V and J are TRBV7-8 and TRBJ2-3; possible D gene TRBD2, 7 bases. CDR3 protein: CASRPRGGGTQYF. The CDR3 region has the DNA TGTGCCAGCAGGCCACGGGGAGGGGGTACGCAGTATTTT. Variable domain in full (rest from reference TRBV7-8 and TRBJ2-3): GAGVSQSPRYKVAKRGQDVALRCDPISGHVSLFWYQQALGQGPEFLTYFQNEAQLDKSGLPSDRFFAERPEGSVSTLKIQRTQQEDSAVYLCASRPRGGGTQYFGPGTRLTVL.